This TCR beta chain originates from a study of T cells in Graves' hyperthyroidism and ophthalmopathy. The study, taken as a whole, reports: Appearing also in blood were most of the thyroid clonotypes expanded above 0.001. Ophthalmopathy was model-predicted a median approximately 6.9 months pre-onset.

J lost 3 bases, V lost 2 bases, and 5 bases had no gene match. Germline V gene lookup returns CDR1 DFQATT and CDR2 SNEGSKA (reference sequence). The CDR3 sequence is 16 residues long. To note about this clonotype: Antigen unknown.

The study based diagnoses on clinical symptoms, serum thyroxine and TRAb, thyroid ultrasound and orbital computed tomography. Amplified TCR beta CDR3 regions derived from RNA transcripts. Primed by the HTBI set, a first-round RT-PCR was run on the TCR CDR3. TCRdb re-called the multiplex PCR reads with MiXCR, one entry per CDR3 protein. The repertoire has 500,000 to 800,000 distinct CDR3 sequences, less than 45% of them found once; the top ten carry less than 9%. The rearrangement links TRBV20-1 to TRBJ1-6; TRBD1 matches at 9 bases. The sequencing sample was made of peripheral blood or thyroid tissue (not recorded which). This sequence originates from an adult man with Graves' disease, either hyperthyroidism or ophthalmopathy (not recorded which). In nucleotides, the CDR3 is TGCAGTGCTAGATTGGGACAGGGAATCTATAATTCACCCCTCCACTTT. Protein product: CSARLGQGIYNSPLHF.